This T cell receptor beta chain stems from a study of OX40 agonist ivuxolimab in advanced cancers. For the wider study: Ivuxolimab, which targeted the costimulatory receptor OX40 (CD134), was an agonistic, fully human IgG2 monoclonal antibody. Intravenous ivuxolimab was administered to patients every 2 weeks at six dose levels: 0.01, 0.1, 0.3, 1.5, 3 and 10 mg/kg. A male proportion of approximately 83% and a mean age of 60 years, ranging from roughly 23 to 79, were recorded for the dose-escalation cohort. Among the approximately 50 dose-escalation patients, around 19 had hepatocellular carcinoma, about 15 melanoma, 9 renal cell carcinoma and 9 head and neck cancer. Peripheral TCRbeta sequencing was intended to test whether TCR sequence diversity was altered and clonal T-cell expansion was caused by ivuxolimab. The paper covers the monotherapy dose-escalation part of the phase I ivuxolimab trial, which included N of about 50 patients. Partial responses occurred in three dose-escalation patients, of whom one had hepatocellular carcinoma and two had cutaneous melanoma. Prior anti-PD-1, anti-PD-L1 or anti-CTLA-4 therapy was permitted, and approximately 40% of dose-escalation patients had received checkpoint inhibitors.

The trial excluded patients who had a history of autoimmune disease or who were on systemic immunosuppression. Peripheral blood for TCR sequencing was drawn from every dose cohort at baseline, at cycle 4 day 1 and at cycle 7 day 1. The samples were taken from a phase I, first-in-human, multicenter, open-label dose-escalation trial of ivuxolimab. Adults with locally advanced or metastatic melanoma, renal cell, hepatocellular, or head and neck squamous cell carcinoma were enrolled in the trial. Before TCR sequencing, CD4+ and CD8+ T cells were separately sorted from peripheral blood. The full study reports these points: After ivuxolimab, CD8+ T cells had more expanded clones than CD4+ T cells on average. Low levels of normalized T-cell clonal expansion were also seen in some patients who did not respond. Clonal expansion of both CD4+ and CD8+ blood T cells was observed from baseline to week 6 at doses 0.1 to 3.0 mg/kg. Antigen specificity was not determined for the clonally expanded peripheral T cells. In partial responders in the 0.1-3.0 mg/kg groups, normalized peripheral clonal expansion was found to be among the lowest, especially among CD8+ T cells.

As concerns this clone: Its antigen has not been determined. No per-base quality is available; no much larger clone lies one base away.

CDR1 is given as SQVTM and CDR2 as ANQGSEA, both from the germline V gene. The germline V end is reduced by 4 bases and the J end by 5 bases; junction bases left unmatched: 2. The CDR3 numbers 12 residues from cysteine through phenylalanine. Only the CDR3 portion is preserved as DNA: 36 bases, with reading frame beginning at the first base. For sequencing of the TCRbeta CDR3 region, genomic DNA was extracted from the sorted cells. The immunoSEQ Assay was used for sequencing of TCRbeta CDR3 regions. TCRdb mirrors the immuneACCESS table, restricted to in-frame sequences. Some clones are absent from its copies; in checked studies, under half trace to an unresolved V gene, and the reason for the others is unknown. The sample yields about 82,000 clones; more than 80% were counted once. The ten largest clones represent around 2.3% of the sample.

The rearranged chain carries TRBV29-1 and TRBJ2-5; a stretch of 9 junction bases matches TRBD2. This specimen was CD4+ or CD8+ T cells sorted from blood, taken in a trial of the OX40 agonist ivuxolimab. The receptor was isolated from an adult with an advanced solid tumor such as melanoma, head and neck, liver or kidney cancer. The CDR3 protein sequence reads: CSVASGGETQYF. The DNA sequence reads TGCAGCGTTGCGAGCGGGGGGGAGACCCAGTACTTC.